The 22 T cell receptor beta chains given below trace back to one sample, sequenced in a study of T cells of healthy individuals. TCRdb redid the calling of the 5' RACE reads with MiXCR, one entry per CDR3 protein. This sample yields about 96,000 distinct CDR3 sequences, of which roughly 18% are seen a single time; around 6.4% belongs to the top ten. These receptors all stem from a human donor in good health.

The CDR3 sequence: CASSYNRRSYEQYF. The DNA of the CDR3 is TGTGCCAGCAGTTACAATAGGAGGAGCTACGAGCAGTACTTC. The chain uses TRBV6-2 or TRBV6-3 and TRBJ2-7, with a weak D call TRBD2 (5 bases). The CDR3 length is 14 residues. Trimming stripped 2 bases from V and 3 bases from J, with 11 bases between. CDR1 is MNHEY, CDR2 SVGEGT, per germline.

This clonotype was seen only a few times. The rearrangement joins TRBV7-9 to TRBJ2-4; either TRBD1 or TRBD2 may fit D (5 bases each). The CDR3 runs to 13 residues. Germline lookup yields CDR1 SEHNR and CDR2 FQNEAQ (reference sequence). With 5 bases removed from V and 13 bases from J, the gap between germline ends came to 18 bases. This chain's CDR3 is CASSKGTDVAQYF. The DNA for the CDR3 is TGTGCCAGCAGCAAAGGGACGGACGTGGCCCAGTACTTC.

This clonotype appeared a few times. The chain combines TRBV15 with TRBJ2-2, with 7 positions matching TRBD1. The CDR3 spans 15 residues. Germline CDR1 is LNHNV and CDR2 is YYDKDF (reference sequence). V lost 0 bases to trimming and J lost 4 bases; unmatched junction nucleotides: 2. The DNA for the CDR3 is TGTGCCACCAGCAGAGATAGGGGGCCCACCGGGGAGCTGTTTTTT. This sequence encodes CATSRDRGPTGELFF.

This chain links TRBV5-1 with TRBJ2-3; the D is unclear. Germline CDR1 is SGHRS and CDR2 is YFSETQ. This CDR3 is 14 amino acids long. Deletions cut 0 bases from V and 1 base from J, with 6 bases between. The CDR3 sequence is CASSLASRTDTQYF. In DNA, the CDR3 is TGCGCCAGCAGCTTGGCCAGCCGCACAGATACGCAGTATTTT.

This clonotype was counted only a few times. This chain joins TRBV4-1 and TRBJ1-6; D not certain. The V end lost 3 bases, the J end lost 7 bases, and 19 bases lay between the germline ends. Germline CDR1 is MGHRA and CDR2 is YSYEKL. The CDR3 is 17 residues long. The CDR3 DNA sequence: TGCGCCAGCAGCCAGGCCCTCGGACGGGATCTCAATTCACCCCTCCACTTT. Its protein product is CASSQALGRDLNSPLHF.

This clonotype was counted a few times. The chain couples TRBV6-6 to TRBJ1-1; unclear D gene. The germline CDR1 and CDR2 sequences are MNHNY and SVGAGI (reference sequence). Trimming removed 0 bases at V and 0 bases at J, with 5 bases between. The CDR3 totals 14 residues. This chain's CDR3 is CASSYSGVNTEAFF. For the CDR3, the DNA is TGTGCCAGCAGTTACTCTGGAGTGAACACTGAAGCTTTCTTT.

The rearrangement links TRBV3-1 to TRBJ1-3; no reliable D call. Germline V lookup: CDR1 LGHDT, CDR2 YNNKEL (reference sequence). The CDR3 runs 13 residues. The V end lost 5 bases, the J end lost 0 bases, and 5 bases lay between the germline ends. This CDR3 is CASSSFSGNTIYF. CDR3 nucleotides: TGTGCCAGCAGCTCTTTCTCTGGAAACACCATATATTTT.

This chain uses TRBV3-1 with TRBJ1-1; D possibly corresponds to TRBD1 (5 bases). The CDR3 sequence is 14 residues long. Trimming removed 1 base from V and 0 bases from J, with 6 bases in between. CDR1 is LGHDT and CDR2 is YNNKEL in the germline V gene (reference sequence). CDR3 coding DNA: TGTGCCAGCAGCCAAGGGGGGATGAACACTGAAGCTTTCTTT. Translating gives CASSQGGMNTEAFF.

This clonotype was observed a few times. The gene calls are TRBV5-5 and TRBJ2-1, with TRBD1 matching 8 bases. The CDR3 spans 14 residues. Germline V lookup: CDR1 SGHKS, CDR2 YYEKEE (reference sequence). The V segment lost 4 bases and the J segment 4 bases; nucleotides outside the gene matches: 4. The CDR3 sequence: CASSVTGVYNEQFF. CDR3 DNA: TGTGCCAGCAGCGTGACAGGGGTTTACAATGAGCAGTTCTTC.

This clonotype was seen more than once but under ten times. The J gene is TRBJ2-3, the V gene TRBV7-2; unclear D gene. Trimming took off 4 bases at V and 2 bases at J, with 13 bases between the two ends. The CDR3 sequence is 15 residues long. Germline CDR1 reads SGHTA; CDR2 reads FQGNSA. As DNA, the CDR3 is TGTGCCAGCAGCTCACGTCCCGTGTCCACAGATACGCAGTATTTT. Amino acid sequence: CASSSRPVSTDTQYF.

This clonotype was detected only a few times. The chain combines TRBV6-5 with TRBJ2-3; 10 nucleotides line up with TRBD1. Germline trimming cut 7 bases from V and 4 bases from J; bases unmatched to any gene: 14. CDR1 is MNHEY and CDR2 is SVGAGI in the germline V gene. This CDR3 comprises 17 residues. The CDR3 DNA reads TGTGCCAGCAAGCGGGGAGCGGGACAGGGGTTCCCAGATACGCAGTATTTT. Its translation: CASKRGAGQGFPDTQYF.

The J gene is TRBJ2-3, the V gene TRBV4-3, with 7 positions matching TRBD1. CDR1 is LGHNA, CDR2 YSLEER, per germline. The CDR3 has 19 amino acids. Trimming cost V 1 base and J 2 bases; bases outside gene matches: 15. CDR3 nucleotide sequence: TGCGCCAGCAGCCAAGTGGGGGCCAACAGGGGATCGCACACAGATACGCAGTATTTT. Residues: CASSQVGANRGSHTDTQYF.

The sample holds a few counts of this clonotype. V usage is TRBV6-5 and J usage is TRBJ1-1; D is ambiguous. The CDR3 consists of 16 residues. Germline assignment: CDR1 MNHEY and CDR2 SVGAGI. Between the trimmed V and J ends, which lost 0 bases and 6 bases, there was a span of 17 bases. CDR3 nucleotide sequence: TGTGCCAGCAGTTACTCGAAAGCTGCGGAGACCCCTGAAGCTTTCTTT. Translation: CASSYSKAAETPEAFF.

This clonotype was observed a handful of times. J is TRBJ2-1 and V is TRBV4-3; D uncertain. This CDR3 is 15 amino acids long. Trimming left V 0 bases short and J 3 bases short, with 9 bases between. Per the germline V gene, CDR1 is LGHNA and CDR2 is YSLEER. The CDR3 region is CASSQEGLGYNEQFF. Here the CDR3 DNA reads TGCGCCAGCAGCCAAGAGGGCTTGGGCTACAATGAGCAGTTCTTC.

This clonotype was seen many times. The rearrangement joins TRBV5-5 to TRBJ1-4; maybe TRBD1 (5 bases). Germline CDR1 and CDR2: SGHKS and YYEKEE (reference sequence). V was trimmed by 2 bases and J by 6 bases, leaving 14 bases between them. CDR3 size: 15 residues. CDR3 DNA: TGTGCCAGCAGCTTAATGGTCGGCAGGGATGAAAAACTGTTTTTT. This gives the protein CASSLMVGRDEKLFF. Supplemented by reference TRBV5-5 and TRBJ1-4, the full variable domain reads DAGVTQSPTHLIKTRGQQVTLRCSPISGHKSVSWYQQVLGQGPQFIFQYYEKEERGRGNFPDRFSARQFPNYSSELNVNALLLGDSALYLCASSLMVGRDEKLFFGSGTQLSVL.

This clonotype was seen a handful of times. The chain employs TRBV5-6 and TRBJ2-1; D possibly corresponds to TRBD2 (7 bases). The V end was cut by 4 bases, the J end by 0 bases, with 11 bases between. There are 15 residues in the CDR3. Per germline, CDR1 SGHDT and CDR2 YYEEEE. The chain's CDR3 is CASSPGDYSYNEQFF. In nucleotides, the CDR3 is TGTGCCAGCAGCCCAGGGGACTACTCCTACAATGAGCAGTTCTTC. Full variable domain (rest looked up from reference TRBV5-6 and TRBJ2-1): DAGVTQSPTHLIKTRGQQVTLRCSPKSGHDTVSWYQQALGQGPQFIFQYYEEEERQRGNFPDRFSGHQFPNYSSELNVNALLLGDSALYLCASSPGDYSYNEQFFGPGTRLTVL.

In its sample, this clonotype was seen a few times. In nucleotides, the CDR3 is TGTGCCAGCAGCTTAAAAGGGAACACTGAAGCTTTCTTT. Translating it yields CASSLKGNTEAFF. This chain links TRBV11-2 with TRBJ1-1, with D unresolved. The V end was cut by 2 bases, the J end by 1 base, with 5 bases between. Germline lookup yields CDR1 SGHAT and CDR2 FQNNGV. This CDR3 contains 13 residues.

This clonotype was found many times. V and J are TRBV11-2 and TRBJ1-2; D not certain. The V end was cut by 6 bases, the J end by 3 bases, with 20 bases between. This CDR3 has 16 amino acids. Germline CDR1 SGHAT, CDR2 FQNNGV. The CDR3 loop reads CASRNFRAQKDYGYTF. CDR3 DNA: TGTGCCAGCAGAAACTTCCGGGCCCAAAAGGACTATGGCTACACCTTC.

V is TRBV27 and J is TRBJ1-5, with unresolved D. Germline CDR1 reads MNHEY; CDR2 reads SMNVEV (reference sequence). The CDR3 is 15 residues long. V dropped 3 bases and J dropped 0 bases, with 9 bases sitting between them. CDR3 amino acids: CASSLVGSSNQPQHF. The CDR3 region has the DNA TGTGCCAGCAGTTTGGTAGGGAGTAGCAATCAGCCCCAGCATTTT.

This clonotype has a handful of counts. V gene TRBV28 combines with J gene TRBJ2-1; 12 bases agree with TRBD2. Germline CDR1 is MDHEN and CDR2 is SYDVKM. V lost 2 bases to trimming and J lost 9 bases; unmatched junction nucleotides: 11. The CDR3 covers 17 residues. The CDR3 here is CASSLRGLAGRDGEQFF. The CDR3 nucleotides read TGTGCCAGCAGTTTACGGGGACTAGCGGGTCGGGACGGTGAGCAGTTCTTC.

This clonotype has a handful of counts. This chain uses TRBV28 with TRBJ2-3; 11 bases map to TRBD2. After removal of 4 bases from V and 3 bases from J, the junction contained 6 bases not matched to a gene. The CDR3 is made up of 16 amino acids. Germline V gene lookup returns CDR1 MDHEN and CDR2 SYDVKM. CDR3 sequence (DNA): TGTGCCAGCAGTTCCCCCGGGACTAGCGGAACAGATACGCAGTATTTT. Translation: CASSSPGTSGTDTQYF.

This clonotype was seen at least ten times. The V gene is TRBV10-3, the J gene TRBJ1-1; maybe TRBD1 (5 bases). This CDR3 spans 14 amino acids. The V and J ends lost 6 bases and 6 bases respectively, with 17 bases between them. Germline lookup yields CDR1 ENHRY and CDR2 SYGVKD. CDR3 in amino acids: CAIRGPGGGAEAFF. DNA of the CDR3: TGTGCCATCAGAGGCCCAGGAGGAGGGGCTGAAGCTTTCTTT.